The rows below give T cell receptor beta chains drawn from one sample of a study of blood T cell repertoires in COVID-19. Libraries were prepared by immunoSEQ multiplex PCR; TCRdb keeps only in-frame clonotypes and omits some of them. The sample yields hundreds of thousands of clones, roughly 80% seen once. Sequenced input: PBMCs or T cells enriched from blood (not recorded which). The receptor source for this set is a man aged 35-49 years who had been exposed to COVID-19. Both conserved end residues are part of each CDR3. A D gene is named only where the DNA matches it firmly. The size field is filled for only some rows; it gives once, few, many or a size class.

D gene | J gene | clone size | V gene | CDR3 protein | CDR3 DNA
TRBD2 | TRBJ2-5 | NA | TRBV5-5 | CASSLGVAGSQETQYF | TGTGCCAGCAGCTTGGGAGTAGCGGGGTCTCAAGAGACCCAGTACTTC
TRBD1 | TRBJ2-6 | NA | TRBV19 | CASRDYRGRSGANVLTF | TGTGCCAGTAGAGACTACAGGGGGCGCTCTGGGGCCAACGTCCTGACTTTC
NA | TRBJ2-2 | NA | TRBV10-2 | CARRDVNTGELFF | TGCGCCAGGCGGGACGTTAACACCGGGGAGCTGTTTTTT
TRBD1 | TRBJ1-1 | NA | TRBV6-5 | CASSWLGTANTEAFF | TGTGCCAGCAGTTGGTTGGGGACAGCGAACACTGAAGCTTTCTTT
NA | TRBJ1-3 | NA | TRBV29-1 | CSVEMARGGNTIYF | TGCAGCGTTGAAATGGCCAGGGGTGGAAACACCATATATTTT
NA | TRBJ1-1 | NA | TRBV27 | CASSSTRGGTEAFF | TGTGCCAGCAGTTCGACCCGAGGCGGCACTGAAGCTTTCTTT
NA | TRBJ1-1 | NA | TRBV2 | CASATGRFTEAFF | TGTGCCAGCGCGACAGGCCGATTCACTGAAGCTTTCTTT
NA | TRBJ2-3 | once | TRBV24-1 | CATSDFWESTSTDTQYF | TGTGCCACCAGTGATTTTTGGGAGAGTACTAGCACAGATACGCAGTATTTT
NA | TRBJ2-6 | NA | TRBV2 | CASNGYGANVLTF | TGTGCCAGCAACGGGTATGGGGCCAACGTCCTGACTTTC
NA | TRBJ1-1 | NA | TRBV30 | CAWSSSGLGEAFF | TGTGCCTGGAGTTCGAGCGGGCTAGGTGAAGCTTTCTTT
NA | TRBJ1-2 | NA | TRBV5-6 | CASSLGAHNYGYTF | TGTGCCAGCAGCTTGGGGGCACATAACTATGGCTACACCTTC
NA | TRBJ1-2 | NA | TRBV30 | CAWSSTRGHYYTF | TGTGCCTGGAGTAGCACCAGGGGCCACTATTACACCTTC
TRBD2 | TRBJ2-2 | NA | TRBV5-6 | CASSPISGRNTGELFF | TGTGCCAGCAGCCCCATTAGCGGGAGAAATACCGGGGAGCTGTTTTTT
TRBD1 | TRBJ2-7 | NA | TRBV7-9 | CASSSLQGDSLYEQYF | TGTGCCAGCAGCTCCCTACAGGGGGATTCTCTCTACGAGCAGTACTTC
TRBD2 | TRBJ2-7 | NA | TRBV3-1/TRBV3-2 | CASSQGVAGVSEQYF | TGTGCCAGCAGCCAAGGGGTAGCGGGAGTCTCCGAGCAGTACTTC
NA | TRBJ1-1 | NA | TRBV11-3 | CASSPTSSEAFF | TGTGCCAGCAGCCCGACAAGCTCTGAAGCTTTCTTT
TRBD2 | TRBJ2-2 | NA | TRBV24-1 | CATSDPTSGRSTGELFF | TGTGCCACCAGTGATCCCACTAGCGGGAGGTCCACCGGGGAGCTGTTTTTT
TRBD1 | TRBJ1-5 | once | TRBV7-9 | CASSDGQGFNQPQHF | TGTGCCAGCAGCGACGGACAGGGTTTCAATCAGCCCCAGCATTTT
NA | TRBJ1-1 | NA | TRBV27 | CASSKRQVTEAFF | TGTGCCAGCAGTAAAAGACAGGTCACTGAAGCTTTCTTT
TRBD2 | TRBJ2-3 | NA | TRBV3-1/TRBV3-2 | CASSRVSSGSRSTDTQYF | TGTGCCAGCAGCCGTGTGAGTAGCGGGAGCCGTAGCACAGATACGCAGTATTTT
TRBD1 | TRBJ2-5 | NA | TRBV3-1/TRBV3-2 | CASSPTGGARETQYF | TGTGCCAGCAGCCCGACAGGGGGGGCGCGAGAGACCCAGTACTTC
NA | TRBJ1-3 | once | TRBV30 | CAWSPGSGNTIYF | TGTGCCTGGAGTCCGGGGTCTGGAAACACCATATATTTT
TRBD2 | TRBJ2-2 | many | TRBV4-1 | CASSRELAGGNTGELFF | TGCGCCAGCAGCCGAGAACTAGCGGGAGGAAACACCGGGGAGCTGTTTTTT
TRBD1 | TRBJ1-1 | NA | TRBV15 | CATSTELTGVGFGNTEAFF | TGTGCCACCAGCACAGAATTGACAGGGGTTGGGTTTGGGAACACTGAAGCTTTCTTT
NA | TRBJ2-2 | NA | TRBV10-3 | CAISDRETTGELFF | TGTGCCATCAGCGACCGGGAGACCACCGGGGAGCTGTTTTTT
NA | TRBJ2-7 | NA | TRBV6-5 | CASSYSKAGPYEQYF | TGTGCCAGCAGTTACTCAAAGGCGGGCCCCTACGAGCAGTACTTC
TRBD2 | TRBJ2-7 | NA | TRBV7-8 | CASSLIGGFHEQYF | TGTGCCAGCAGCCTCATCGGGGGGTTCCACGAGCAGTACTTC
NA | TRBJ2-3 | few | TRBV27 | CASSLGPGTDTQYF | TGTGCCAGCAGTTTAGGGCCTGGCACAGATACGCAGTATTTT
NA | TRBJ2-4 | NA | TRBV6-6 | CASSQTTDSGGSEAKNIQYF | TGTGCCAGCAGCCAAACGACGGACTCCGGGGGTTCTGAGGCCAAAAACATTCAGTACTTC
NA | TRBJ2-3 | NA | TRBV21-1 | CASGSGRITDTQYF | TGTGCCAGCGGTAGCGGGAGGATCACAGATACGCAGTATTTT
TRBD1 | TRBJ1-2 | NA | TRBV7-9 | CASSPGTVSGGYTF | TGTGCCAGCAGCCCAGGGACAGTCTCAGGAGGCTACACCTTC
TRBD2 | TRBJ2-5 | NA | TRBV3-1/TRBV3-2 | CASSQTWGGRAQETQYF | TGTGCCAGCAGCCAGACCTGGGGTGGGAGGGCCCAAGAGACCCAGTACTTC
NA | TRBJ1-2 | few | TRBV12-3/TRBV12-4 | CASGASGNYGYTF | TGTGCCAGCGGAGCTTCCGGGAACTATGGCTACACCTTC
TRBD1 | TRBJ2-1 | NA | TRBV27 | CASSLGTGGNNEQFF | TGTGCCAGCAGTTTGGGGACAGGGGGGAACAATGAGCAGTTCTTC
NA | TRBJ2-7 | once | TRBV19 | CASSGTYEQYF | TGTGCCAGTAGCGGGACCTACGAGCAGTACTTC
TRBD2 | TRBJ2-1 | NA | TRBV25-1 | CASSVSEGLAGYNEQFF | TGTGCCAGCAGTGTCAGCGAAGGACTAGCGGGGTACAATGAGCAGTTCTTC
TRBD1 | TRBJ2-1 | NA | TRBV2 | CASSPILDRRRIF | TGTGCCAGCAGTCCAATATTGGACAGGCGCCGTATCTTC
NA | TRBJ2-1 | NA | TRBV13 | CASSRESYNEQFF | TGTGCCAGCTCCCGGGAATCCTACAATGAGCAGTTCTTC
NA | TRBJ2-3 | NA | TRBV2 | CASSEGASGTDTQYF | TGTGCCAGCTCCGAAGGAGCTAGCGGCACAGATACGCAGTATTTT
NA | TRBJ1-4 | few | TRBV5-1 | CASSYGEPNEKLFF | TGCGCCAGCAGTTACGGGGAACCTAATGAAAAACTGTTTTTT
NA | TRBJ2-1 | NA | TRBV19 | CASSIGGNEQFF | TGTGCCAGTAGTATAGGAGGAAATGAGCAGTTCTTC
NA | TRBJ2-7 | NA | TRBV3-1/TRBV3-2 | CASSLQGFLYEQYF | TGTGCCAGCAGCCTGCAGGGATTTCTGTACGAGCAGTACTTC
TRBD2 | TRBJ2-5 | NA | TRBV7-3 | CASSFNSGAQETQYF | TGTGCCAGCAGCTTTAATAGCGGGGCCCAAGAGACCCAGTACTTC
TRBD2 | TRBJ2-1 | NA | TRBV3-1/TRBV3-2 | CASSQEGLAFGEQFF | TGTGCCAGCAGCCAAGAGGGACTAGCTTTTGGTGAGCAGTTCTTC
TRBD2 | TRBJ2-1 | few | TRBV18 | CASSPFLAGGRDEQFF | TGTGCCAGCTCACCATTCCTAGCGGGAGGTAGGGATGAGCAGTTCTTC
TRBD2 | TRBJ2-7 | few | TRBV5-1 | CASSPGLAGVRSYEQYF | TGCGCCAGCAGCCCGGGACTAGCGGGAGTGCGCTCCTACGAGCAGTACTTC
NA | TRBJ1-6 | NA | TRBV5-1 | CASSLESGANNSPLHF | TGCGCCAGCAGCTTGGAATCTGGGGCGAATAATTCACCCCTCCACTTT
NA | TRBJ2-2 | NA | TRBV27 | CASSTTTGIPGELFF | TGTGCCAGCAGTACGACCACAGGGATACCCGGGGAGCTGTTTTTT
NA | TRBJ2-1 | NA | TRBV7-8 | CASSPSTPSGQYEQFF | TGTGCCAGCAGCCCCAGCACCCCTTCAGGGCAGTACGAGCAGTTCTTC
NA | TRBJ1-6 | NA | TRBV15 | CATSRKPTRSYNSPLHF | TGTGCCACCAGCAGAAAACCAACGAGATCCTATAATTCACCCCTCCACTTT
NA | TRBJ1-1 | once | TRBV27 | CASGRRGLTEAFF | TGTGCCAGCGGCCGCAGGGGTCTTACTGAAGCTTTCTTT
NA | TRBJ2-3 | NA | TRBV11-2 | CASSSSPATDTQYF | TGTGCCAGCAGCTCCTCCCCCGCGACAGATACGCAGTATTTT
NA | TRBJ1-1 | NA | TRBV24-1 | CATSDERWRAFF | TGTGCCACCAGTGACGAGCGGTGGAGGGCTTTCTTT